This T cell receptor beta chain was recovered during a study of cytomegalovirus exposure and HLA in healthy donors. Study findings and constraints: As was reported, the classifier diagnosed cytomegalovirus status with high specificity and sensitivity.

A remark on this clone: Its antigen is as yet unknown.

Sequenced by immunoSEQ multiplex PCR; TCRdb stores in-frame clones only, minus some. The table includes about 360,000 clones, 80% to 90% detected once. The validation cohort, a group of 120 subjects, included the donors and was separate from the roughly 670-subject first cohort. CDR3 length equals 15 residues. Germline-derived CDR1 and CDR2 are KGHSH and LQKENI. The J segment lost 0 bases and the V segment lost 6 bases, leaving 5 bases of the junction unmatched. Input material: PBMCs. The V call is TRBV18, the J call TRBJ2-7, with 10 bases matching TRBD1. The clonotype was recovered from a woman aged 18-29 years in good health and CMV-seronegative. The CDR3 region is CASSPGQGTSYEQYF. The DNA for the CDR3 is TGTGCCAGCTCGCCGGGACAGGGGACCTCCTACGAGCAGTACTTC.